This T cell receptor (beta chain) was identified in a study of T cell changes during pregnancy in multiple sclerosis. Clones were sequenced by immunoSEQ multiplex PCR, and TCRdb holds only the in-frame ones, with some missing. Altogether about 130,000 clones are present, 95% to 98% being singletons, with the ten largest covering around 0.4%. The clonotype originates from a female donor with multiple sclerosis, enrolled in a pregnancy study. The sequences come from peripheral blood, collected after pregnancy.

CDR3 bases: TGTGCCTGGAGGTTCGGGACAGGGGACTACGAGCAGTACTTC. Protein: CAWRFGTGDYEQYF. This chain uses TRBV30 with TRBJ2-7, with TRBD1 matching 10 bases. The germline gives CDR1 GTSNPN, CDR2 SVGIG (reference sequence). This CDR3 comprises 14 residues. Trimming removed 3 bases from V and 3 bases from J; junction bases left unmatched: 5.